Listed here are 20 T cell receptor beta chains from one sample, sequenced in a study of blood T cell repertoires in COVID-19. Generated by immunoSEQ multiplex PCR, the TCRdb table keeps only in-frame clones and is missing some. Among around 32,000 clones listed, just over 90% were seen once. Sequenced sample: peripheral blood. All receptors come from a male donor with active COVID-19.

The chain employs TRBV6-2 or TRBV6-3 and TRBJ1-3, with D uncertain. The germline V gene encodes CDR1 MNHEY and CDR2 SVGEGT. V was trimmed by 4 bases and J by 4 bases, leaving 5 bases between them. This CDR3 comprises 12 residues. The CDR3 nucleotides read TGTGCCAGCAGTTTCCAGGGAAACACCATATATTTT. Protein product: CASSFQGNTIYF.

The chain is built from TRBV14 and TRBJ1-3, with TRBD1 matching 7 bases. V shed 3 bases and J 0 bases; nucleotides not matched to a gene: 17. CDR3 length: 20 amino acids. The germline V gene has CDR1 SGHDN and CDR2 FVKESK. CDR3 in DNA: TGTGCCAGCAGCCATTCCCTCGGGACAGTCTTGGGTCTCTCTGGAAACACCATATATTTT. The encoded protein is CASSHSLGTVLGLSGNTIYF.

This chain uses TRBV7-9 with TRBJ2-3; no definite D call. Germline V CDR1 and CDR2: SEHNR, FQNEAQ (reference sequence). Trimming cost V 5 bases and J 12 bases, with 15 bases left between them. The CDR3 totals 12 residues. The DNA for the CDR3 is TGTGCCAGCAGCCCTCTTGGGCAGAGTCAGTATTTT. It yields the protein CASSPLGQSQYF.

CDR3 amino acids: CASSPAGTSGYNEQFF. For the CDR3, the DNA is TGTGCCAGCAGCCCAGCCGGGACTAGCGGATACAATGAGCAGTTCTTC. The chain employs TRBV5-4 and TRBJ2-1, with 11 nucleotides matching TRBD2. The length of the CDR3 is 16 residues. Unmatched junction bases numbered 7, after V lost 4 bases and J lost 4 bases. Germline values: CDR1 SGHNT, CDR2 YYREEE (reference sequence).

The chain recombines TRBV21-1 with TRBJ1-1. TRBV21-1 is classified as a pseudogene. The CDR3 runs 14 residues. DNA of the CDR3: TGTGCCAGCAAGGGGCCGCGGGGCAACACTGAAGCTTTCTTT. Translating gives CASKGPRGNTEAFF.

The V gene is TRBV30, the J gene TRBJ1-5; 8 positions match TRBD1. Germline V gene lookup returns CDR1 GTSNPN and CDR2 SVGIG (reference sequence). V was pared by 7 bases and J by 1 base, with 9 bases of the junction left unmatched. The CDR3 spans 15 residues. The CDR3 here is CASPQDRGSNQPQHF. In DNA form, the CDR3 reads TGTGCCTCCCCCCAAGACAGGGGAAGCAATCAGCCCCAGCATTTT.

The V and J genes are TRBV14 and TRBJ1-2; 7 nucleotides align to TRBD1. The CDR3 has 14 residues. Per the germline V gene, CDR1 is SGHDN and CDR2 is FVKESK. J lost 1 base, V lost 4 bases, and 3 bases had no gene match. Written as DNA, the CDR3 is TGTGCCAGCAGCCGTGGACAGGTTAACTATGGCTACACCTTC. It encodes CASSRGQVNYGYTF.

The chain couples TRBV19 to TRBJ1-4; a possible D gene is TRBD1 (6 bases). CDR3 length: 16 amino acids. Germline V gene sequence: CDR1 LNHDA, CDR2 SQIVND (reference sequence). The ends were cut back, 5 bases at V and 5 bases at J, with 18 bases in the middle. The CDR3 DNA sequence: TGTGCCAGTAGTTCGCCACCGGACAGCAGGAATGAAAAACTGTTTTTT. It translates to CASSSPPDSRNEKLFF.

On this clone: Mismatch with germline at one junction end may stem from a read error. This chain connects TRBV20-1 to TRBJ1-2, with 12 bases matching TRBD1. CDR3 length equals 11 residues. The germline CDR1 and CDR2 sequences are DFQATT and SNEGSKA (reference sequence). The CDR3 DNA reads TGCAGTGCTGGGGGACAGGGGGCTATGGCCTTC. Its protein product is CSAGGQGAMAF.

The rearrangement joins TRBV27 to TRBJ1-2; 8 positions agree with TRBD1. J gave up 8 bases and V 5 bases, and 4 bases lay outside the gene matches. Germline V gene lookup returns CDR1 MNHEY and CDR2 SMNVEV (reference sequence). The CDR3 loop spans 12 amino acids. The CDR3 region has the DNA TGTGCCAGCAGTGGACAGGGCTGGGGCTACACCTTC. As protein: CASSGQGWGYTF.

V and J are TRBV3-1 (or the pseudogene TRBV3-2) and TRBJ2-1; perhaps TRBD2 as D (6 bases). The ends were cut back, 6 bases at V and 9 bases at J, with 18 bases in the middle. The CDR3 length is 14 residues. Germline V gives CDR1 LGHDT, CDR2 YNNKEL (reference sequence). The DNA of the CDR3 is TGTGCCAGCAGTTCGTTCTTTCGGGGGAGTGAGCAGTTCTTC. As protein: CASSSFFRGSEQFF.

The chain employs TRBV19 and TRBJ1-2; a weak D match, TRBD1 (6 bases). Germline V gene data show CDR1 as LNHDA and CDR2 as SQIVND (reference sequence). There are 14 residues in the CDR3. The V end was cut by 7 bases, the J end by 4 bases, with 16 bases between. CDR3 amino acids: CASNRQARGYGYTF. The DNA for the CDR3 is TGTGCCAGTAACCGACAGGCCCGGGGCTATGGCTACACCTTC.

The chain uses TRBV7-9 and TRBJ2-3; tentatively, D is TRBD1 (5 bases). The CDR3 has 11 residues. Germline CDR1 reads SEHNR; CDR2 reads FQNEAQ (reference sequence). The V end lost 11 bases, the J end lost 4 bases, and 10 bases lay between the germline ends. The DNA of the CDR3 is TGTGCCCTCACAGGTTCAGATACGCAGTATTTT. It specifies CALTGSDTQYF.

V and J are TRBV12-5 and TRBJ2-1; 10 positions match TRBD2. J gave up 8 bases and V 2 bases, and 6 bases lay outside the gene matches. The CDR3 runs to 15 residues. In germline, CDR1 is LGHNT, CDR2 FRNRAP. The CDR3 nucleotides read TGTGCTAGTGGTTTGTCTGTAGCGGGGGGCCATGAGCAGTTCTTC. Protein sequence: CASGLSVAGGHEQFF. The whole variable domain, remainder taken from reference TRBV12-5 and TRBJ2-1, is DARVTQTPRHKVTEMGQEVTMRCQPILGHNTVFWYRQTMMQGLELLAYFRNRAPLDDSGMPKDRFSAEMPDATLATLKIQPSEPRDSAVYFCASGLSVAGGHEQFFGPGTRLTVL.

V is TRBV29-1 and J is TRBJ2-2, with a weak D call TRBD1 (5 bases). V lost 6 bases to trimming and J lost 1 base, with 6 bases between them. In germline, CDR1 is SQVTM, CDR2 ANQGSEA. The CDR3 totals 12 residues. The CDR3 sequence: CSVGQNTGELFF. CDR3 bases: TGCAGCGTGGGGCAGAACACCGGGGAGCTGTTTTTT.

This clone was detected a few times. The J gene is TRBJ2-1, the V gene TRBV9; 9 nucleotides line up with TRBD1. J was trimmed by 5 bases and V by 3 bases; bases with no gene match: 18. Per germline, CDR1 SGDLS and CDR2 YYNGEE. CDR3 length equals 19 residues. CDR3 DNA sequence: TGTGCCAGCAGCGCAACCTACAGGGGGCCCCTTAGGAGGAACAATGAGCAGTTCTTC. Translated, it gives CASSATYRGPLRRNNEQFF.

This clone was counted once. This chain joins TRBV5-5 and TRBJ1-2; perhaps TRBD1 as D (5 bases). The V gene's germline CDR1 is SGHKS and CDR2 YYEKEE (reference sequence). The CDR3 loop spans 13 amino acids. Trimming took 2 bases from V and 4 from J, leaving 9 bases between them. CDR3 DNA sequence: TGTGCCAGCAGCTTCTTGGGGGGCTATGGCTACACCTTC. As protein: CASSFLGGYGYTF.

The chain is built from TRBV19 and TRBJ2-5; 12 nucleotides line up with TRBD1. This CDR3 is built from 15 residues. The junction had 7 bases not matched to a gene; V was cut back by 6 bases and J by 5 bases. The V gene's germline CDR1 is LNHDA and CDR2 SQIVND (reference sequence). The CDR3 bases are TGTGCCAGTAGACGCCGGGACAGGGGGCAGGAGACCCAGTACTTC. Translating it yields CASRRRDRGQETQYF. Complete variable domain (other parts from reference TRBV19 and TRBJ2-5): DGGITQSPKYLFRKEGQNVTLSCEQNLNHDAMYWYRQDPGQGLRLIYYSQIVNDFQKGDIAEGYSVSREKKESFPLTVTSAQKNPTAFYLCASRRRDRGQETQYFGPGTRLLVL.

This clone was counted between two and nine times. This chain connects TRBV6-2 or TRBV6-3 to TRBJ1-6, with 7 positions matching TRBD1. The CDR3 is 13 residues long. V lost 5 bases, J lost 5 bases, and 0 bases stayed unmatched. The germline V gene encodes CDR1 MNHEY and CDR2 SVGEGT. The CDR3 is CASSDRDNSPLHF. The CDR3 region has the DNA TGTGCCAGCAGTGACAGGGATAATTCACCCCTCCACTTT.

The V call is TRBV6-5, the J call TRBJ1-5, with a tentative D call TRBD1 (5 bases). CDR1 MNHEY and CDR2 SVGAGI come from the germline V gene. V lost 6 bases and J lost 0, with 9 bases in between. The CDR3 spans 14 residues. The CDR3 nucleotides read TGTGCCAGCAGGCAGGGATATAGCAATCAGCCCCAGCATTTT. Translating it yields CASRQGYSNQPQHF.